Listed here are 25 T cell receptor beta chains from one sample, sequenced in a study of T cells in Graves' hyperthyroidism and ophthalmopathy. Amplification targeted TCR beta CDR3 regions from RNA transcripts. An initial round of RT-PCR targeting the TCR CDR3 relied on the HTBI primer set. TCRdb used MiXCR to reprocess the multiplex PCR reads, holding one entry per CDR3 protein. The sample carries under 400,000 distinct CDR3 sequences, around 15% recorded once. Material: blood. All receptors derive from a woman in her sixties with Graves' ophthalmopathy.

The chain employs TRBV6-2 or TRBV6-3 and TRBJ1-2, with 11 bases matching TRBD1. This CDR3 is 17 amino acids long. In germline, CDR1 is MNHEY, CDR2 SVGEGT. Unmatched junction bases numbered 9, after V lost 6 bases and J lost 0 bases. The CDR3 DNA sequence: TGTGCCAGCAGCAAAGGACAGGGACAGGGGGCTAACTATGGCTACACCTTC. It is translated as CASSKGQGQGANYGYTF.

This clonotype occurred many times. The rearrangement joins TRBV30 to TRBJ2-3; 9 bases match TRBD2. The CDR3 loop spans 15 amino acids. With V trimmed by 2 bases and J by 4 bases, 7 bases remained unmatched. Looked up from germline, CDR1 is GTSNPN and CDR2 is SVGIG (reference sequence). The CDR3 region has the DNA TGTGCCTGGAGTATCCTAGCGGGAATTCCAGATACGCAGTATTTT. It specifies CAWSILAGIPDTQYF.

This clonotype was seen ten or more times. The chain carries TRBV6-2 or TRBV6-3 and TRBJ1-5; D not resolved. Trimming stripped 2 bases from V and 4 bases from J, with 12 bases between. CDR3 size: 15 residues. Germline values: CDR1 MNHEY, CDR2 SVGEGT. CDR3 protein: CASSYKVLPNQPQHF. Here the CDR3 DNA reads TGTGCCAGCAGTTACAAGGTTTTACCGAATCAGCCCCAGCATTTT.

This sequence joins TRBV5-1 and TRBJ2-7; 8 bases map to TRBD1. The trim removed 4 bases at V and 2 bases at J, leaving 8 bases unmatched. Germline CDR1 and CDR2: SGHRS and YFSETQ. The CDR3 consists of 15 residues. The CDR3 DNA reads as TGCGCCAGCAGCCAAGGGACAGGTAGGCCCTACGAGCAGTACTTC. It encodes CASSQGTGRPYEQYF.

There are many counts of this clonotype. The genes are TRBV19 and TRBJ2-5; TRBD2 matches at 8 bases. The CDR3 has 14 residues. With 7 bases clipped from V and 3 bases from J, the junction kept 7 bases outside the gene matches. Germline V gives CDR1 LNHDA, CDR2 SQIVND (reference sequence). CDR3 in DNA: TGTGCCAGTAATTCAGGACTAGCAGAAGAGACCCAGTACTTC. Translating gives CASNSGLAEETQYF.

The genes are TRBV18 and TRBJ1-4; D call uncertain. Trimming took off 2 bases at V and 4 bases at J, with 14 bases between the two ends. Germline V gene data show CDR1 as KGHSH and CDR2 as LQKENI. CDR3 length: 16 residues. The CDR3 here is CASSPDRASLNEKLFF. CDR3 sequence (DNA): TGTGCCAGCTCACCAGACCGGGCCAGCCTTAATGAAAAACTGTTTTTT.

This clonotype was detected only a few times. The chain employs TRBV11-2 and TRBJ2-7; 11 nucleotides match TRBD2. Germline-derived CDR1 and CDR2 are SGHAT and FQNNGV. This CDR3 comprises 15 residues. The trim removed 5 bases at V and 2 bases at J, leaving 5 bases unmatched. CDR3 sequence: CASSAGLAVTYEQYF. CDR3 coding DNA: TGTGCCAGCAGCGCGGGACTAGCGGTGACCTACGAGCAGTACTTC.

The sample holds many counts of this clonotype. CDR3 nucleotide sequence: TGTGCCAGCACCACTCGGAGGGGTGGTAGCGGGAGTTACGAGCAGTACTTC. Protein product: CASTTRRGGSGSYEQYF. The chain recombines TRBV6-1 with TRBJ2-7; 9 bases agree with TRBD2. CDR1 and CDR2 from the germline V gene are MNHNS and SASEGT. The CDR3 is 17 residues long. V was pared by 7 bases and J by 4 bases, with 17 bases of the junction left unmatched.

This clonotype was seen only a few times. The rearrangement uses TRBV28 and TRBJ1-6; 7 bases agree with TRBD1. This CDR3 spans 15 amino acids. J was trimmed by 5 bases and V by 4 bases; bases with no gene match: 5. Germline values: CDR1 MDHEN, CDR2 SYDVKM. The CDR3 sequence is CASSSPGGDNSPLHF. CDR3 coding DNA: TGTGCCAGCAGTTCACCAGGGGGGGATAATTCACCCCTCCACTTT.

Notes on this clonotype: A junction end diverges from the germline sequence, so it may reflect a read error. The chain links TRBV7-9 to TRBJ1-3, with D unclear. Germline V gene lookup returns CDR1 SEHNR and CDR2 FQNEAQ (reference sequence). There are 15 residues in the CDR3. CDR3 region: CASSLHQTAGNTIYF. In DNA, the CDR3 is TGTGCCAGCAGCTTACATCAGACGGCTGGAAACACCATATACTTT.

The chain has TRBV2 and TRBJ2-1, with D possibly matching TRBD2 (5 bases). Germline V lookup: CDR1 SNHLY, CDR2 FYNNEI. V lost 8 bases to trimming and J lost 6 bases, with 11 bases between them. This CDR3 is 12 amino acids long. The CDR3 coding sequence is TGTGCCAGCGGGCGGGCAGGCAATGAGCAGTTCTTC. The encoded protein is CASGRAGNEQFF.

This clonotype has ten or more counts. V and J are TRBV20-1 and TRBJ2-7; D unclear. This CDR3 comprises 15 residues. Germline V CDR1 and CDR2: DFQATT, SNEGSKA (reference sequence). V lost 4 bases to trimming and J lost 2 bases, with 18 bases between them. The CDR3 reads CSAIPLPLTTYEQYF. CDR3 DNA sequence: TGCAGTGCTATTCCCCTTCCGCTAACTACCTACGAGCAGTACTTC.

The table lists this clonotype with a few counts. The chain has TRBV27 and TRBJ2-1; D is undetermined. V lost 3 bases to trimming and J lost 2 bases, with 11 bases between them. The CDR3 runs 15 residues. In germline, CDR1 is MNHEY, CDR2 SMNVEV (reference sequence). CDR3 amino acids: CASSFGSPTYNEQFF. CDR3 nucleotide sequence: TGTGCCAGCAGTTTCGGGTCACCGACCTACAATGAGCAGTTCTTC.

In its sample, this clonotype was seen many times. This chain connects TRBV7-9 to TRBJ2-5; tentative D call: TRBD1 (5 bases). This CDR3 has 15 residues. The germline V gene encodes CDR1 SEHNR and CDR2 FQNEAQ (reference sequence). Trimming left V 2 bases short and J 4 bases short, with 14 bases between. The CDR3 reads CASSLTGSSGETQYF. The CDR3 DNA reads as TGTGCCAGCAGCTTAACAGGTTCCAGTGGAGAGACCCAGTACTTC.

This chain uses TRBV28 with TRBJ2-1, with TRBD1 identical over 7 bases. The CDR3 extends over 14 amino acids. CDR1 MDHEN and CDR2 SYDVKM come from the germline V gene. The CDR3, as DNA: TGTGTCAGTAGACAGGGAATTTCCTACAATGAGCAGTTCTTC. Translation gives CVSRQGISYNEQFF.

This clonotype was observed at least ten times. The rearrangement links TRBV5-1 to TRBJ2-7, with 7 positions matching TRBD1. The germline V gene encodes CDR1 SGHRS and CDR2 YFSETQ. This CDR3 comprises 13 residues. Trimming cost V 4 bases and J 5 bases; bases outside gene matches: 6. In DNA form, the CDR3 reads TGCGCCAGCAGCAAAGGGACAGCAAACGAGCAGTACTTC. It yields the protein CASSKGTANEQYF.

This clonotype was seen many times. This sequence joins TRBV12-5 and TRBJ1-4; D not resolved. The CDR3 spans 13 residues. The germline V gene encodes CDR1 LGHNT and CDR2 FRNRAP. V lost 8 bases and J lost 2, with 9 bases in between. In DNA form, the CDR3 reads TGTGCTAGTACTGGTTCGACTAATGAAAAACTGTTTTTT. It codes for CASTGSTNEKLFF.

The chain combines TRBV10-2 with TRBJ1-4, with D perhaps matching TRBD1 (5 bases). The germline V and J ends were trimmed by 2 bases and 7 bases, with 8 bases remaining between them. Germline CDR1 reads WSHSY; CDR2 reads SAAADI. The CDR3 has 13 amino acids. The CDR3 coding sequence is TGCGCCAGCAGTGAGCTGGGGCCTGAAAAACTGTTTTTT. Its translation is CASSELGPEKLFF.

The chain links TRBV11-3 to TRBJ2-3; TRBD2 matches 12 bases. Looked up from germline, CDR1 is SGHNT and CDR2 is YENEEA. This CDR3 has 19 amino acids. Trimming at V came to 3 bases and at J to 1 base, leaving 11 bases not matched to a gene. CDR3 sequence (DNA): TGTGCCAGCAGCTTCCGGACTAGCGGGGATCTAGGGGGCACAGATACGCAGTATTTT. This codes for CASSFRTSGDLGGTDTQYF.

This clonotype was seen many times. This chain joins TRBV12-3 or TRBV12-4 and TRBJ2-5; 8 bases are a match to TRBD2. The CDR3 runs 16 residues. V lost 3 bases to trimming and J lost 5 bases; unmatched junction nucleotides: 11. CDR3 residues: CASSLAGAGAGETQYF. Here the CDR3 DNA reads TGTGCCAGCAGTTTGGCCGGAGCGGGAGCAGGGGAGACCCAGTACTTC.

V and J are TRBV19 and TRBJ1-1; TRBD1 agrees at 7 bases. The CDR3 totals 15 residues. From germline, CDR1 is LNHDA and CDR2 SQIVND (reference sequence). V was clipped by 5 bases and J by 1 base; unmatched bases: 7. CDR3 sequence reads: CASSARQGGNTEAFF. In DNA form, the CDR3 reads TGTGCCAGTAGTGCCAGACAGGGAGGGAACACTGAAGCTTTCTTT. The full variable domain, in which reference TRBV19 and TRBJ1-1 provide the parts outside the CDR3, is DGGITQSPKYLFRKEGQNVTLSCEQNLNHDAMYWYRQDPGQGLRLIYYSQIVNDFQKGDIAEGYSVSREKKESFPLTVTSAQKNPTAFYLCASSARQGGNTEAFFGQGTRLTVV.

Points on this clonotype: A much larger clone differs from this one at a single base, so this may be a read error. The chain carries TRBV5-1 and TRBJ1-6, with 9 bases aligning to TRBD1. The CDR3 extends over 16 amino acids. The germline CDR1 and CDR2 sequences are SGHRS and YFSETQ. The CDR3 sequence: CASSLEQGAYNSPPHF. As DNA, the CDR3 is TGCGCCAGCAGCTTGGAACAGGGGGCGTATAATTCACCCCCCCACTTT.

Remarks on this clonotype: A much more abundant neighbour one base away suggests this may be a read error. This sequence joins TRBV3-1 and TRBJ2-7, with D perhaps given as TRBD1 or TRBD2 (5 bases each). Germline CDR1 is LGHDT and CDR2 is YNNKEL (reference sequence). V lost 4 bases, J lost 5 bases, and 12 bases lay in between. CDR3 length: 13 amino acids. DNA for the CDR3: TGTGCCAGCAGCCGGGACGGACCCCACGAGCAGTACTTC. It specifies CASSRDGPHEQYF.

There are many counts of this clonotype. This rearrangement joins TRBV3-1 to TRBJ2-7; 12 bases are a match to TRBD2. There are 16 residues in the CDR3. Losses at the gene ends were 3 bases for V and 1 base for J; bases not matched to a gene: 4. Looked up from germline, CDR1 is LGHDT and CDR2 is YNNKEL (reference sequence). DNA of the CDR3: TGTGCCAGCAGCCAGGGGACTAGCGGGTGGTCCTACGAGCAGTACTTC. This sequence encodes CASSQGTSGWSYEQYF.

Ten or more counts support this clonotype. The V call is TRBV2, the J call TRBJ2-1, with 10 bases that match TRBD2. Germline lookup yields CDR1 SNHLY and CDR2 FYNNEI. The CDR3 totals 15 residues. With 1 base clipped from V and 6 bases from J, the junction kept 3 bases outside the gene matches. The DNA of the CDR3 is TGTGCCAGCAGTGAAGGGGCTAGCGGGAGCAATGAGCAGTTCTTC. It is translated as CASSEGASGSNEQFF.